These T cell receptor beta chains were read from a single sample in a study of cytomegalovirus exposure and HLA in healthy donors. The method was immunoSEQ multiplex PCR; TCRdb's version includes in-frame clones alone and lacks a portion of them. Of around 50,000 clones in the sample, about 79% were seen once. Sequencing used PBMCs. The source of these receptors is a middle-aged man in good health and CMV-seronegative. CDR3s include the opening cysteine and the closing phenylalanine or tryptophan. A D gene is named only where the DNA matches it firmly. Clone size appears in some rows only: once, few, many, or a class for an expanded clone.

V gene: TRBV18; CDR3 length: 13; J gene: TRBJ1-3; clone size: NA; D gene: NA; CDR3 DNA: TGTGCCAGCTCACCAGGACAGGGAAACACCATATATTTT; CDR3 protein: CASSPGQGNTIYF
V gene: TRBV4-1; CDR3 length: 14; J gene: TRBJ1-2; clone size: NA; D gene: TRBD1; CDR3 DNA: TGCGCCAGCAGCCACCCGACAGGGAAATATGGCTACACCTTC; CDR3 protein: CASSHPTGKYGYTF
V gene: TRBV6-1; CDR3 length: 14; J gene: TRBJ1-5; clone size: NA; D gene: NA; CDR3 DNA: TGTGCCAGCAGGGAGACAGTGACCAATCAGCCCCAGCATTTT; CDR3 protein: CASRETVTNQPQHF
V gene: TRBV6-4; CDR3 length: 16; J gene: TRBJ2-3; clone size: NA; D gene: NA; CDR3 DNA: TGTGCCAGCAGTGACTCTTTAGCGGCTAGCACAGATACGCAGTATTTT; CDR3 protein: CASSDSLAASTDTQYF
V gene: TRBV19; CDR3 length: 15; J gene: TRBJ1-1; clone size: once; D gene: TRBD1; CDR3 DNA: TGTGCCAGTAGTACGGGGACAGGGGGGAACACTGAAGCTTTCTTT; CDR3 protein: CASSTGTGGNTEAFF
V gene: TRBV4-1; CDR3 length: 17; J gene: TRBJ1-6; clone size: NA; D gene: NA; CDR3 DNA: TGCGCCAGCAGCCAAAGGGTTACAGGGTCCCTTAATTCACCCCTCCACTTT; CDR3 protein: CASSQRVTGSLNSPLHF
V gene: TRBV9; CDR3 length: 18; J gene: TRBJ2-2; clone size: NA; D gene: TRBD2; CDR3 DNA: TGTGCCAGCAGCGAGGGACTAGCGGGGGGGCACAACACCGGGGAGCTGTTTTTT; CDR3 protein: CASSEGLAGGHNTGELFF
V gene: TRBV11-2; CDR3 length: 14; J gene: TRBJ2-7; clone size: NA; D gene: NA; CDR3 DNA: TGTGCCAGCAGCTTGGACAGTTCATCCTACGAGCAGTACTTC; CDR3 protein: CASSLDSSSYEQYF
V gene: TRBV14; CDR3 length: 15; J gene: TRBJ2-3; clone size: NA; D gene: NA; CDR3 DNA: TGTGCCAGCAGCCAAGTTCCGGGCGGGACGGGTACGCAGTATTTT; CDR3 protein: CASSQVPGGTGTQYF
V gene: TRBV18; CDR3 length: 16; J gene: TRBJ1-4; clone size: NA; D gene: NA; CDR3 DNA: TGTGCCAGCTCACCTCAAACAGGGTTTGGGAATGAAAAACTGTTTTTT; CDR3 protein: CASSPQTGFGNEKLFF
V gene: TRBV10-3; CDR3 length: 14; J gene: TRBJ1-1; clone size: NA; D gene: NA; CDR3 DNA: TGTGCCATCAGTTTCGGAGGGGACAACACTGAAGCTTTCTTT; CDR3 protein: CAISFGGDNTEAFF
V gene: TRBV9; CDR3 length: 14; J gene: TRBJ2-1; clone size: NA; D gene: NA; CDR3 DNA: TGTGCCAGCAGCGTATTTGACAGCCAAAATGAGCAGTTCTTC; CDR3 protein: CASSVFDSQNEQFF
V gene: TRBV7-8; CDR3 length: 16; J gene: TRBJ1-6; clone size: few; D gene: NA; CDR3 DNA: TGTGCCAGCAGCGCAAACAGGGCGATAAACAATTCACCCCTCCACTTT; CDR3 protein: CASSANRAINNSPLHF
V gene: TRBV5-8; CDR3 length: 13; J gene: TRBJ1-4; clone size: once; D gene: NA; CDR3 DNA: TGTGCCAGCAGCTTGGCCCGAGGGGGAAAACTGTTTTTT; CDR3 protein: CASSLARGGKLFF
V gene: TRBV4-1; CDR3 length: 16; J gene: TRBJ1-2; clone size: NA; D gene: NA; CDR3 DNA: TGCGCCAGCAGCCAAGTCCCAGGCGACGCTAACTATGGCTACACCTTC; CDR3 protein: CASSQVPGDANYGYTF
V gene: TRBV5-6; CDR3 length: 14; J gene: TRBJ1-2; clone size: NA; D gene: NA; CDR3 DNA: TGTGCCAGCAGCTTTATGCCTTCAACAGATGGCTACACCTTC; CDR3 protein: CASSFMPSTDGYTF
V gene: TRBV18; CDR3 length: 15; J gene: TRBJ1-5; clone size: NA; D gene: TRBD1; CDR3 DNA: TGTGCCAGCTCACCAAGGACAGGGGTCGATCAGCCCCAGCATTTT; CDR3 protein: CASSPRTGVDQPQHF
V gene: TRBV10-1; CDR3 length: 14; J gene: TRBJ1-6; clone size: NA; D gene: NA; CDR3 DNA: TGCGCCAGCAGTGTCAGGGGTTATAATTCACCCCTCCACTTT; CDR3 protein: CASSVRGYNSPLHF
V gene: TRBV5-1; CDR3 length: 15; J gene: TRBJ2-3; clone size: NA; D gene: TRBD2; CDR3 DNA: TGCGCCAGCAGCTTGGGGCGGGGGACCACAGATACGCAGTATTTT; CDR3 protein: CASSLGRGTTDTQYF
V gene: TRBV7-9; CDR3 length: 16; J gene: TRBJ2-3; clone size: NA; D gene: TRBD2; CDR3 DNA: TGTGCCAGCAGCTTATCGGTAGCGGGGGGCGCAGATACGCAGTATTTT; CDR3 protein: CASSLSVAGGADTQYF
V gene: TRBV14; CDR3 length: 14; J gene: TRBJ2-3; clone size: NA; D gene: NA; CDR3 DNA: TGTGCCAGCAGCCAAGGGAGGTCGGCGGATACGCAGTATTTT; CDR3 protein: CASSQGRSADTQYF
V gene: TRBV6-4; CDR3 length: 20; J gene: TRBJ2-2; clone size: NA; D gene: NA; CDR3 DNA: TGTGCCAGCCGTCCCGGTGGGAGCTTTACCCGGGGAGGTAACACCGGGGAGCTGTTTTTT; CDR3 protein: CASRPGGSFTRGGNTGELFF
V gene: TRBV30; CDR3 length: 15; J gene: TRBJ2-1; clone size: once; D gene: TRBD2; CDR3 DNA: TGTGCCTGGAGTTGGACTAGCGGGGGGGCGAATGAGCAGTTCTTC; CDR3 protein: CAWSWTSGGANEQFF
V gene: TRBV6-5; CDR3 length: 15; J gene: TRBJ1-2; clone size: NA; D gene: TRBD1; CDR3 DNA: TGTGCCAGCAGTCCCCCGGGACAGGGAACTTATGGCTACACCTTC; CDR3 protein: CASSPPGQGTYGYTF
V gene: TRBV30; CDR3 length: 15; J gene: TRBJ1-5; clone size: NA; D gene: NA; CDR3 DNA: TGTGCCTGGAGCCCGGGGGGGACGACTTACCAGCCCCAGCATTTT; CDR3 protein: CAWSPGGTTYQPQHF
V gene: TRBV27; CDR3 length: 15; J gene: TRBJ2-1; clone size: NA; D gene: TRBD1; CDR3 DNA: TGTGCCAGCAGGGGGCGGGACAGGGGGGTGAATGAGCAGTTCTTC; CDR3 protein: CASRGRDRGVNEQFF
V gene: TRBV5-4; CDR3 length: 16; J gene: TRBJ2-3; clone size: once; D gene: TRBD1; CDR3 DNA: TGTGCCAGCAGCTTAAACCGGGACAGGTACACAGATACGCAGTATTTT; CDR3 protein: CASSLNRDRYTDTQYF
V gene: TRBV20-1; CDR3 length: 11; J gene: TRBJ1-1; clone size: NA; D gene: NA; CDR3 DNA: TGCAGTGCTGCCATAGCTGAAGATAGGGGCTTT; CDR3 protein: CSAAIAEDRGF
V gene: TRBV30; CDR3 length: 15; J gene: TRBJ1-3; clone size: NA; D gene: NA; CDR3 DNA: TGTGCCTGGTCTCGGGACTCCGGCTCTGGAAACACCATATATTTT; CDR3 protein: CAWSRDSGSGNTIYF
V gene: TRBV6-1; CDR3 length: 16; J gene: TRBJ1-5; clone size: NA; D gene: TRBD1; CDR3 DNA: TGTGCCAGCAGTGATAAAAAGGGGGCGATTAATCAGCCCCAGCATTTT; CDR3 protein: CASSDKKGAINQPQHF
V gene: TRBV27; CDR3 length: 16; J gene: TRBJ2-3; clone size: NA; D gene: TRBD2; CDR3 DNA: TGTGCCAGCAGTTTTATAAGCGGGGGGGCCGGGTATACGCAGTATTTT; CDR3 protein: CASSFISGGAGYTQYF
V gene: TRBV5-8; CDR3 length: 15; J gene: TRBJ2-3; clone size: once; D gene: TRBD2; CDR3 DNA: TGTGCCAGCAGCTTGCTGGGGGGGACCAGTTATACGCAGTATTTT; CDR3 protein: CASSLLGGTSYTQYF
V gene: TRBV7-9; CDR3 length: 17; J gene: TRBJ2-3; clone size: once; D gene: NA; CDR3 DNA: TGTGCCAGCAGCGCGCGCAGGGACTCCCTCGGCACAGATACGCAGTATTTT; CDR3 protein: CASSARRDSLGTDTQYF
V gene: TRBV14; CDR3 length: 18; J gene: TRBJ2-6; clone size: NA; D gene: NA; CDR3 DNA: TGTGCCAGCAGCCAAGTCCATTTTGGCATCTCTGGGGCCAACGTCCTGACTTTC; CDR3 protein: CASSQVHFGISGANVLTF
V gene: TRBV27; CDR3 length: 14; J gene: TRBJ2-3; clone size: NA; D gene: TRBD2; CDR3 DNA: TGTGCCACCCAGCCTGGGACTAGTGCATATACGCAGTATTTT; CDR3 protein: CATQPGTSAYTQYF
V gene: TRBV11-1; CDR3 length: 15; J gene: TRBJ1-6; clone size: once; D gene: NA; CDR3 DNA: TGTGCCAGCAGCTCAGACAGAATAGGAAGTTCACCCCTCCACTTT; CDR3 protein: CASSSDRIGSSPLHF
V gene: TRBV7-7; CDR3 length: 15; J gene: TRBJ2-5; clone size: NA; D gene: TRBD2; CDR3 DNA: TGTGCTAGCAGCAGTAGCGGGGGCCAGGGGGGGACCCAGTACTTC; CDR3 protein: CASSSSGGQGGTQYF